This T cell receptor (beta chain) emerged from a study of neurological immune-mediated disorders (dated by TCRdb to the late 2010s). Regarding the study in general: Among the approximately 35 multiple sclerosis patients, approximately 31 had relapsing-remitting MS and 3 had secondary progressive MS. The study compared peripheral blood TCR-beta repertoires of HTLV-I-associated myelopathy (HAM/TSP) patients, multiple sclerosis patients and healthy controls using UMI-based sequencing. The 90 to 110 TCR-beta libraries included longitudinal samples, technical triplicates and paired sorted CD4+ and CD8+ T-cell subsets alongside PBMC samples. The cohort comprised approximately 67 subjects: roughly 15 HAM/TSP patients, approximately 34 multiple sclerosis patients and approximately 20 healthy controls. General study outcomes and caveats: TCR clonal expansion was greatest in HAM/TSP patients and smallest in MS patients, who ranked below even healthy controls. The MS cluster showed no association with clinical or MRI features, and the authors stated that larger cohorts are needed. No identical CDR3 amino acid sequences were shared among expanded clones across subjects, suggesting private TCR-beta repertoires in all groups. Phylogenetic analysis grouped repertoires from 18 of 34 MS patients into a cluster of related CDR3 sequences, suggesting a possible repertoire-level signature.

cDNA synthesis used template-switch 5'RACE with a primer carrying a 10-nucleotide random unique molecular identifier tagging each TCR transcript. Every sequencing run covered 15-18 subjects and yielded more than 160 million TCR-beta sequences. The RNeasy kit was used for extraction of total RNA. The KAPA Real-time Library Amplification kit was used to amplify TCR-beta VDJ regions with primers for the TCR constant region and the 5'RACE anchor. A first PCR added sample indexes and Illumina adaptors, after which a second PCR increased the library yield. After Ampure bead purification, the roughly 650 bp TCR product was size-selected on a 2% E-gel SizeSelection system. Before pooling, libraries had their quality checked on a Bioanalyzer, their concentration measured with Qubit, and their quantity determined with the Kapa Library Quantification kit. Libraries were sequenced paired-end 2 x 150 bp on an Illumina HiSeq 2500. To increase sequence diversity, roughly 24-31% phiX was spiked into each library pool. On the study's bioinformatics: Quality-filtered reads were processed with the UMI-based MiGEC pipeline, and over 75% of raw TCR sequences were removed by the MiGEC pipeline during error correction. VDJ genes were aligned to IMGT germline references, and clonotypes were defined by unique CDR3 amino acid sequence plus V-J genes. VDJtools evaluated clonal expansion, Shannon diversity and CDR3 relatedness (CalcPairwiseDistances, ClusterSamples); CLCbio workbench built phylogenetic trees. Using coefficient-of-variation modelling across technical triplicates, the study counted a clone as expanded if it had at least 8 unique UMIs. TCRdb's own reprocessing of the public reads used fastp at Q25 and MiXCR and kept productive beta chains. A single entry per CDR3 protein holds the most common genes and DNA from its merged rows. The V and J calls shown here were made by TCRdb, not taken from the authors' results. This sample is represented by about 92,000 distinct CDR3 sequences; approximately 3.5% of them were singletons. The ten biggest clones cover 2.5% to 3% of the sample.

Libraries from unsorted PBMCs were made from 2 million PBMCs kept in RNAlater at -80 degrees C until RNA extraction. The multiple sclerosis patients were enrolled in a US clinical protocol that used magnetic resonance imaging to evaluate disease progression. PBMCs were separated from peripheral blood using Ficoll-Hypaque density gradient centrifugation and then cryopreserved in liquid nitrogen. Many counts were recorded for this clonotype. Its cognate antigen has yet to be identified. Nothing much larger sits one base from this clone, and base qualities are not available. V drops 8 bases and J drops 3 bases, leaving 17 bases in between. The CDR3 numbers 14 residues from cysteine through phenylalanine. CDR3 DNA only is kept here, 42 bases in frame from base 1.

The TCR was taken from a woman aged 50 to 60 with multiple sclerosis. The chain uses TRBV12-3 or TRBV12-4 and TRBJ2-7; the D gene is possibly TRBD2, with 7 bases matching. Specimen: PBMCs. The bases read TGTGCCAGCGCCCCTGCCGGGGGGCACTACGAGCAGTACTTC. Protein translation: CASAPAGGHYEQYF.